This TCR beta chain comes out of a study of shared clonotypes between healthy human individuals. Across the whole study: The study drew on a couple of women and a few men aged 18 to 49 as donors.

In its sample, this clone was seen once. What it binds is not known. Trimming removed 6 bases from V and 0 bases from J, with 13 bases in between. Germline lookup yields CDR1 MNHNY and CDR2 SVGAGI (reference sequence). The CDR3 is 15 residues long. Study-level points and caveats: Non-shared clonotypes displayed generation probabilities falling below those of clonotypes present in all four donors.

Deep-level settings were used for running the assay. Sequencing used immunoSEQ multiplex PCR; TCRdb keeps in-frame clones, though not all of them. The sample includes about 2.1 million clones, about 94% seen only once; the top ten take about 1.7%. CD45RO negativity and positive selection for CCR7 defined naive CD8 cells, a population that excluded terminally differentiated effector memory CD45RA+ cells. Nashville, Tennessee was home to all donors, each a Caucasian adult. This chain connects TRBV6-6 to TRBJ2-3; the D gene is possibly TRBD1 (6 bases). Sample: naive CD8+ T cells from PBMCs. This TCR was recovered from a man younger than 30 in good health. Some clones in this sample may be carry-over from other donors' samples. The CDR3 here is CASRTDRFSTDTQYF. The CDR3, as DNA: TGTGCCAGCAGAACCGACAGGTTCAGCACAGATACGCAGTATTTT.